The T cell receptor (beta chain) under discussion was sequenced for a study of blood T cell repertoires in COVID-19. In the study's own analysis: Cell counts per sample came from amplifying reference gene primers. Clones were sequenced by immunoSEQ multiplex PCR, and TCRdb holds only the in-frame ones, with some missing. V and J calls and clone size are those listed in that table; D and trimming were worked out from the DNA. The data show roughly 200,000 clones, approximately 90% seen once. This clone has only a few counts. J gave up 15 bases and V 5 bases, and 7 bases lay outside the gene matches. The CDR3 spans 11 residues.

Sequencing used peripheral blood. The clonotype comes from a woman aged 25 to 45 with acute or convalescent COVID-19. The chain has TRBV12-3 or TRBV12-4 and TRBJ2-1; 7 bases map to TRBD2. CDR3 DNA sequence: TGTGCCAGCAGTCTCAGCGGGGCTATGTTCTTC. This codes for CASSLSGAMFF.